These 9 T cell receptor beta chains originate from one sample sequenced in a study of T cell repertoires in cytomegalovirus infection. TCRdb recomputed calls from the reads with MiXCR, one row per CDR3 protein. Among under 600,000 distinct CDR3 sequences listed, more than 15% were seen once. The sequenced sample consisted of CD8+ T cells from PBMCs. These receptors came from a human donor in good health (CMV status not recorded). Some clones in this sample may be carry-over from other donors' samples.

This clonotype was detected many times. The CDR3 region is CSVDKDNSGNTIYF. In DNA, the CDR3 is TGCAGCGTTGACAAGGACAACTCTGGAAACACCATATATTTT. The chain has TRBV29-1 and TRBJ1-3; tentatively, D is TRBD1 (5 bases). The CDR3 is 14 residues long. Trimming took 3 bases from V and 0 from J, leaving 9 bases between them. CDR1 and CDR2 (germline): SQVTM, ANQGSEA.

This clonotype was seen repeatedly, ten times or more. The chain employs TRBV10-2 and TRBJ1-2; perhaps TRBD1 as D (6 bases). Germline values: CDR1 WSHSY, CDR2 SAAADI. The V gene lost 1 base and the J gene lost 5 bases, with 17 bases spanning the gap. The CDR3 extends over 16 amino acids. The chain's CDR3 is CASSEYAPGEGYGYTF. The CDR3 DNA follows: TGCGCCAGCAGTGAGTACGCTCCAGGGGAGGGATATGGCTACACCTTC.

The CDR3 protein is CASSIAWGSVNQPQHF. CDR3 nucleotide sequence: TGTGCCAGTAGTATAGCGTGGGGCTCGGTCAATCAGCCCCAGCATTTT. The rearrangement uses TRBV19 and TRBJ1-5; tentative D call: TRBD1 (5 bases). Germline CDR1 reads LNHDA; CDR2 reads SQIVND (reference sequence). Trimming pared 1 base from V and 3 bases from J, leaving 13 bases between. The CDR3 has 16 residues. The variable domain in full, completed from reference TRBV19 and TRBJ1-5, reads DGGITQSPKYLFRKEGQNVTLSCEQNLNHDAMYWYRQDPGQGLRLIYYSQIVNDFQKGDIAEGYSVSREKKESFPLTVTSAQKNPTAFYLCASSIAWGSVNQPQHFGDGTRLSIL.

The V call is TRBV5-4, the J call TRBJ1-1, with 7 positions matching TRBD1. The CDR3 runs 14 residues. Germline CDR1 reads SGHNT; CDR2 reads YYREEE (reference sequence). With V trimmed by 2 bases and J by 6 bases, 7 bases remained unmatched. This CDR3 reads CASSLSDRDPEAFF. In DNA, the CDR3 is TGTGCCAGCAGCTTATCCGACAGGGACCCTGAAGCTTTCTTT.

The chain combines TRBV19 with TRBJ2-7; TRBD1 is a possible D gene (6 bases). The V gene's germline CDR1 is LNHDA and CDR2 SQIVND (reference sequence). The CDR3 has 13 residues. In DNA form, the CDR3 reads TGTGCTTCCCGAAGCAGGGGAGACTACGAGCAGTACTTC. This gives the protein CASRSRGDYEQYF.

This clonotype was seen more than once but under ten times. The chain carries TRBV4-1 and TRBJ2-1; 9 nucleotides agree with TRBD2. Per germline, CDR1 MGHRA and CDR2 YSYEKL. J lost 7 bases, V lost 6 bases, and 7 bases had no gene match. This CDR3 is 14 amino acids long. The CDR3: CASSPGRGGNEQFF. Here the CDR3 DNA reads TGCGCCAGCAGTCCTGGGCGGGGGGGGAATGAGCAGTTCTTC.

This clonotype was observed a handful of times. The chain has TRBV5-4 and TRBJ2-1, with D tentatively TRBD1 (6 bases). V lost 0 bases, J lost 12 bases, and 13 bases lay in between. The CDR3 contains 13 residues. Germline CDR1 is SGHNT and CDR2 is YYREEE (reference sequence). CDR3 bases: TGTGCCAGCAGCTTGGCGGCAGGGGCACCGCAGTTCTTC. Amino acid sequence: CASSLAAGAPQFF.

The chain joins TRBV20-1 to TRBJ2-1, with 10 bases matching TRBD2. The CDR3 consists of 15 residues. With V trimmed by 1 base and J by 0 bases, 0 bases remained unmatched. Germline assignment: CDR1 DFQATT and CDR2 SNEGSKA (reference sequence). This chain's CDR3 is CSARASGSSYNEQFF. The CDR3 DNA sequence: TGCAGTGCTAGAGCTAGCGGGAGCTCCTACAATGAGCAGTTCTTC.

This clonotype was seen many times. The rearrangement joins TRBV6-1 to TRBJ2-7; no definite D call. Trimming cost V 3 bases and J 0 bases, with 9 bases left between them. The length of the CDR3 is 14 residues. Germline V gene lookup returns CDR1 MNHNS and CDR2 SASEGT. For the CDR3, the DNA is TGTGCCAGCAGTGACTCAGGATTCTCCTACGAGCAGTACTTC. It yields the protein CASSDSGFSYEQYF.